One TCR beta chain is described in this entry. The antigen remains unidentified. How the authors handled the data: Clonotypes per individual ranged from about 85,000 to nearly 550,000. TCRdb passed the 5' RACE reads through MiXCR, listing each CDR3 protein once. The V and J calls come from TCRdb's annotation, not from the publication. The sample holds hundreds of thousands of distinct CDR3 sequences, around 30% seen once. This record comes from a study of identical twins' blood T cells. Study details: About 12 libraries, six alpha and six beta, gave around 50 million reads. Overall study results and limits: Environmental influences on twin similarity could not be excluded.

V was clipped by 3 bases and J by 12 bases, with 17 bases between them. The CDR3 covers 12 residues. CDR1 is SQVTM, CDR2 ANQGSEA, per germline. This receptor was obtained from a woman aged 18-49 years in good health. The sequenced material came from PBMCs. The V and J genes are TRBV29-1 and TRBJ1-2; D might be TRBD1 (6 bases). DNA of the CDR3: TGCAGCGTTGATCTCGATTGGACAGAGCACACCTTC. Translated, it gives CSVDLDWTEHTF. The full variable domain, rest sourced from reference TRBV29-1 and TRBJ1-2, is SAVISQKPSRDICQRGTSLTIQCQVDSQVTMMFWYRQQPGQSLTLIATANQGSEATYESGFVIDKFPISRPNLTFSTLTVSNMSPEDSSIYLCSVDLDWTEHTFGSGTRLTVV.